This T cell receptor beta chain was recovered during a study of CD8 T cells in ankylosing spondylitis. Study results and caveats: Within peripheral blood, clones linked to disease were CD8+ and relatively rare. Seemingly characteristic of ankylosing spondylitis blood was a TCR beta motif consisting of about 8 highly homologous variants. Existing reports had already noted some motif variants in reactive arthritis synovial fluid and blood. Reportedly, significant enrichment of disease-linked clones occurred in matched ankylosing spondylitis synovial fluid.

Quantitative 5'-RACE with molecular barcodes generated TCR beta libraries. TCRdb ran MiXCR on the 5' RACE reads and lists one entry per CDR3 protein. The sample lists around 140,000 distinct CDR3 sequences, approximately 17% occurring once. There are 14 residues in the CDR3. Looked up from germline, CDR1 is MNHEY and CDR2 is SMNVEV (reference sequence). V was clipped by 5 bases and J by 0 bases, with 10 bases between them. A few counts support this clonotype. Its antigen is undetermined. This chain uses TRBV27 with TRBJ1-2; no clear D gene. The source of this sequence is a male donor with ankylosing spondylitis. Specimen: blood, either unsorted or a sorted T cell fraction (not recorded which). The DNA for the CDR3 is TGTGCCAGCAGTCAACCGGGCCCTAACTATGGCTACACCTTC. Amino acid sequence: CASSQPGPNYGYTF.